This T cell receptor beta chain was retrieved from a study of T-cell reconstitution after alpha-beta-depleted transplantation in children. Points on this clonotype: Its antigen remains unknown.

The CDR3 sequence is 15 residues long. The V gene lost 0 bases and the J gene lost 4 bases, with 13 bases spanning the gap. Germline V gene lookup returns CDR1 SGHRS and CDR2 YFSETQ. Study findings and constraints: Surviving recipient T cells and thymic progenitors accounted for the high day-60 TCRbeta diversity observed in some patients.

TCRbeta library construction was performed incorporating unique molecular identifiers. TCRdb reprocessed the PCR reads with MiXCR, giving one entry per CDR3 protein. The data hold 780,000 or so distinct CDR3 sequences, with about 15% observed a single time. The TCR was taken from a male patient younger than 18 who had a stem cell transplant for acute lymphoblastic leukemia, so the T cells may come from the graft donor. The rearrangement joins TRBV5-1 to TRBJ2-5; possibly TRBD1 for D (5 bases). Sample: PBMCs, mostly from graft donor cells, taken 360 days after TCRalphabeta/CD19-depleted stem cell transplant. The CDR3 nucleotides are TGCGCCAGCAGCTTGGTAGACAGCTACACAGAGACCCAGTACTTC. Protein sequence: CASSLVDSYTETQYF.